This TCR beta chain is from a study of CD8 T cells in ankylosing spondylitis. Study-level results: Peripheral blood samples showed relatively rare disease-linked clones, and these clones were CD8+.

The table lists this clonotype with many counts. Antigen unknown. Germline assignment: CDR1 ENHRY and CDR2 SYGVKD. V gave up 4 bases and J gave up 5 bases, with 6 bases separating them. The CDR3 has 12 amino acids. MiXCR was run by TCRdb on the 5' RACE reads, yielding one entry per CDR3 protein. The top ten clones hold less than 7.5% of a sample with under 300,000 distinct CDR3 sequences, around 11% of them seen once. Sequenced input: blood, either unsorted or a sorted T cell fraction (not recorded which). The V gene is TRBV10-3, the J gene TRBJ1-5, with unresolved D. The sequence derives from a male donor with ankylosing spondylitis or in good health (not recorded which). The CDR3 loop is CAISAVDQPQHF. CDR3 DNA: TGTGCCATCAGTGCGGTCGATCAGCCCCAGCATTTT.